Sequencing of this T cell receptor beta chain was carried out in a study of blood T cell repertoires in COVID-19. Study as a whole: Specimens from acute and convalescent COVID-19 originated in the United States, Italy and Spain.

The V end lost 6 bases, the J end lost 0 bases, and 13 bases lay between the germline ends. Germline CDR1 reads MNHEY; CDR2 reads SMNVEV (reference sequence). The CDR3 runs to 15 residues. Under the authors' procedure: Amplified reference gene primers provided the basis for estimating nucleated cell counts. Libraries were prepared by immunoSEQ multiplex PCR; TCRdb keeps only in-frame clonotypes and omits some of them. V and J calls and clone size are given by that table; D and trimming were obtained from the DNA. The sample lists around 250,000 clones, approximately 88% occurring once. Input material: peripheral blood. The chain uses TRBV27 and TRBJ2-3; D not resolved. This TCR was recovered from a woman in her 40s who had recovered from COVID-19. The CDR3 spells CASRAYGSSTDTQYF. DNA of the CDR3: TGTGCCAGCAGGGCCTACGGGTCTAGCACAGATACGCAGTATTTT.